The 24 T cell receptor beta chains below were found in one sample sequenced in a study of patients and donors after allogeneic stem cell transplantation. MiXCR, run by TCRdb on the RT-PCR reads, gives a single entry per CDR3 protein. Of 25,000 to 30,000 distinct CDR3 sequences in the sample, around 7.9% were seen once. Sequenced sample: blood, either unsorted or a sorted T cell fraction (not recorded which). These receptors all stem from a human donor who was either an allogeneic HSCT recipient or a stem cell or donor lymphocyte infusion donor (not recorded which). It is not recorded whose cells these are; they may come from a transplant donor.

This clonotype occurred many times. The rearrangement uses TRBV12-3 or TRBV12-4 and TRBJ1-4; 7 positions agree with TRBD1. CDR3 length: 14 amino acids. V lost 2 bases to trimming and J lost 8 bases; unmatched junction nucleotides: 5. CDR3: CASSLSGGTEKLFF. The CDR3 region has the DNA TGTGCCAGCAGTTTATCAGGGGGAACCGAAAAACTGTTTTTT.

This clonotype was seen ten or more times. The V gene is TRBV7-2, the J gene TRBJ2-3, with D perhaps TRBD2 (7 bases). In germline, CDR1 is SGHTA, CDR2 FQGNSA. Trimming removed 7 bases from V and 3 bases from J, with 23 bases in between. The CDR3 sequence is 17 residues long. The CDR3: CASTPRGGGGETDTQYF. The CDR3 DNA reads TGTGCCAGCACCCCGAGGGGGGGCGGAGGGGAAACAGATACGCAGTATTTT. Together with reference TRBV7-2 and TRBJ2-3, the CDR3 gives the full variable domain: GAGVSQSPSNKVTEKGKDVELRCDPISGHTALYWYRQSLGQGLEFLIYFQGNSAPDKSGLPSDRFSAERTGGSVSTLTIQRTQQEDSAVYLCASTPRGGGGETDTQYFGPGTRLTVL.

Many counts were recorded for this clonotype. This rearrangement joins TRBV4-2 to TRBJ2-1; unclear D gene. V lost 3 bases and J 9 bases, leaving 12 bases between the germline ends. The CDR3 sequence is 13 residues long. Germline CDR1 LGHNA, CDR2 YNFKEQ. DNA for the CDR3: TGTGCCAGCAGCCAGGTTTTGCTCGGTGAGCAGTTCTTC. Translating it yields CASSQVLLGEQFF.

This clonotype was found many times. The V call is TRBV9, the J call TRBJ2-2, with 9 nucleotides matching TRBD1. Germline V lookup: CDR1 SGDLS, CDR2 YYNGEE. This CDR3 has 15 amino acids. With 5 bases clipped from V and 5 bases from J, the junction kept 7 bases outside the gene matches. The CDR3, as DNA: TGTGCCAGCAGGAAGGGGACAGGGAGGACCGGGGAGCTGTTTTTT. Protein product: CASRKGTGRTGELFF. Combining the CDR3 with reference TRBV9 and TRBJ2-2 gives the whole variable domain DSGVTQTPKHLITATGQRVTLRCSPRSGDLSVYWYQQSLDQGLQFLIQYYNGEERAKGNILERFSAQQFPDLHSELNLSSLELGDSALYFCASRKGTGRTGELFFGEGSRLTVL.

This clonotype was detected a few times. The chain is built from TRBV6-1 and TRBJ2-1, with a possible D match to TRBD2 (5 bases). Per the germline V gene, CDR1 is MNHNS and CDR2 is SASEGT. V lost 1 base and J 0 bases, leaving 10 bases between the germline ends. There are 16 residues in the CDR3. The CDR3 spells CASSEGPGSSYNEQFF. CDR3 nucleotides: TGTGCCAGCAGTGAAGGTCCGGGGTCCTCCTACAATGAGCAGTTCTTC.

V and J are TRBV14 and TRBJ1-2, with D unclear. Trimming took off 2 bases at V and 0 bases at J, with 1 base between the two ends. In germline, CDR1 is SGHDN, CDR2 FVKESK. There are 12 residues in the CDR3. The CDR3 loop is CASSQSNYGYTF. The CDR3 DNA reads TGTGCCAGCAGCCAATCTAACTATGGCTACACCTTC.

The chain couples TRBV27 to TRBJ1-2; D uncertain. Germline V gene lookup returns CDR1 MNHEY and CDR2 SMNVEV (reference sequence). Trimming removed 6 bases from V and 0 bases from J, with 5 bases in between. The length of the CDR3 is 12 residues. The CDR3: CASRATNYGYTF. The CDR3 coding sequence is TGTGCCAGCAGAGCAACTAACTATGGCTACACCTTC.

The chain links TRBV13 to TRBJ1-2; D is perhaps TRBD1 (5 bases). The CDR3 length is 17 residues. Trimming pared 5 bases from V and 4 bases from J, leaving 23 bases between. CDR1 is PRHDT and CDR2 is FYEKMQ in the germline V gene (reference sequence). In nucleotides, the CDR3 is TGTGCCAGCAGCCCTACACCGAGTGGGGCTTCCATCTATGGCTACACCTTC. It translates to CASSPTPSGASIYGYTF.

This clonotype has a count of ten or more. V and J are TRBV28 and TRBJ2-2; 8 nucleotides align to TRBD2. The CDR3 is 16 residues long. Germline CDR1 MDHEN, CDR2 SYDVKM. V shed 6 bases, J shed 4 bases, and the junction held 10 bases outside the gene matches. The CDR3 here is CASSSRRLAFTGELFF. The CDR3 DNA is TGTGCCAGCAGCTCAAGGAGACTAGCGTTCACCGGGGAGCTGTTTTTT.

The sample holds many counts of this clonotype. The chain couples TRBV19 to TRBJ2-3; 8 bases are a match to TRBD1. Germline lookup yields CDR1 LNHDA and CDR2 SQIVND (reference sequence). The CDR3 runs 14 residues. The junction had 13 bases not matched to a gene; V was cut back by 5 bases and J by 12 bases. CDR3 loop: CASSPGTGLPFQYF. The CDR3 coding sequence is TGTGCCAGTAGTCCCGGGACAGGCCTCCCTTTTCAGTATTTT.

This clonotype was found many times. The chain joins TRBV6-1 to TRBJ1-1; the match to TRBD1 covers 11 bases. Germline lookup yields CDR1 MNHNS and CDR2 SASEGT. The CDR3 extends over 15 amino acids. The J segment lost 4 bases and the V segment lost 5 bases, leaving 6 bases of the junction unmatched. Here the CDR3 reads CASSTKDRGLTEAFF. DNA of the CDR3: TGTGCCAGCAGTACCAAGGACAGGGGGCTCACTGAAGCTTTCTTT.

The chain combines TRBV28 with TRBJ2-1; D not certain. Germline V lookup: CDR1 MDHEN, CDR2 SYDVKM. Trimming took 3 bases from V and 4 from J, leaving 7 bases between them. The length of the CDR3 is 13 residues. CDR3 DNA sequence: TGTGCCAGCAGTTTGGACGCATACAATGAGCAGTTCTTC. Encoded protein: CASSLDAYNEQFF.

This clonotype is categorized as medium-sized. The chain employs TRBV11-2 and TRBJ1-2, with 9 nucleotides matching TRBD1. Germline V gene data show CDR1 as SGHAT and CDR2 as FQNNGV. With V trimmed by 1 base and J by 4 bases, 10 bases remained unmatched. CDR3 length: 17 amino acids. CDR3 region: CASSLGPTGGQGYGYTF. CDR3 bases: TGTGCCAGCAGCTTAGGACCAACAGGGGGCCAGGGCTATGGCTACACCTTC.

The chain is built from TRBV18 and TRBJ1-2; 9 bases agree with TRBD1. Trimming removed 6 bases from V and 8 bases from J; junction bases left unmatched: 19. Looked up from germline, CDR1 is KGHSH and CDR2 is LQKENI. The CDR3 is 17 residues long. CDR3 sequence: CASSLYQGTGGGWGYTF. Written as DNA, the CDR3 is TGTGCCAGCTCGCTCTACCAAGGCACAGGGGGCGGTTGGGGCTACACCTTC.

This rearrangement joins TRBV7-6 to TRBJ2-1, with 10 bases matching TRBD2. Per germline, CDR1 SGHVS and CDR2 FNYEAQ. Trimming took 3 bases from V and 3 from J; bases not matched to a gene: 2. CDR3 length: 15 amino acids. The CDR3 DNA sequence: TGTGCCAGCAGCTTCGTAGCGGGAGGCTACAATGAGCAGTTCTTC. Translating it yields CASSFVAGGYNEQFF.

This clonotype was recorded a few times. CDR3 sequence (DNA): TGTGCCAGCAGCGTAGGATCCGCGGGGGAGACCCAGTACTTC. This gives the protein CASSVGSAGETQYF. The rearrangement links TRBV9 to TRBJ2-5; tentative D call: TRBD2 (6 bases). Trimming left V 0 bases short and J 5 bases short, with 11 bases between. The CDR3 spans 14 residues. Germline V gene sequence: CDR1 SGDLS, CDR2 YYNGEE.

This clonotype was observed a handful of times. J is TRBJ2-7 and V is TRBV3-1, with D perhaps TRBD1 (6 bases). Trimming stripped 4 bases from V and 0 bases from J, with 13 bases between. This CDR3 is built from 15 residues. Germline assignment: CDR1 LGHDT and CDR2 YNNKEL (reference sequence). The CDR3 here is CASSRFTGSSYEQYF. In DNA form, the CDR3 reads TGTGCCAGCAGCCGTTTCACAGGGAGCTCCTACGAGCAGTACTTC.

This clonotype was counted at least ten times. V usage is TRBV6-1 and J usage is TRBJ2-2, with TRBD2 matching over 7 bases. The CDR3 runs 14 residues. V shed 5 bases and J 7 bases; nucleotides not matched to a gene: 7. The germline gives CDR1 MNHNS, CDR2 SASEGT. This CDR3 is CASSTGTTHGELFF. Written as DNA, the CDR3 is TGTGCCAGCAGTACCGGGACTACTCACGGGGAGCTGTTTTTT.

This chain links TRBV9 with TRBJ2-7; perhaps TRBD1 as D (5 bases). This CDR3 is built from 17 residues. V gave up 2 bases and J gave up 3 bases, with 21 bases separating them. Germline V gene data show CDR1 as SGDLS and CDR2 as YYNGEE. The CDR3 spells CASSVGPGQSGLYEQYF. The CDR3 region has the DNA TGTGCCAGCAGCGTGGGGCCCGGCCAGTCCGGGCTCTACGAGCAGTACTTC. Variable domain in full (rest from reference TRBV9 and TRBJ2-7): DSGVTQTPKHLITATGQRVTLRCSPRSGDLSVYWYQQSLDQGLQFLIQYYNGEERAKGNILERFSAQQFPDLHSELNLSSLELGDSALYFCASSVGPGQSGLYEQYFGPGTRLTVT.

This clonotype appeared a few times. This chain joins TRBV5-1 and TRBJ2-3; 13 bases align to TRBD2. CDR3 size: 17 residues. The junction had 6 bases not matched to a gene; V was cut back by 3 bases and J by 2 bases. Looked up from germline, CDR1 is SGHRS and CDR2 is YFSETQ. For the CDR3, the DNA is TGCGCCAGCAGCTATGGACTAGCGGGAGCTCTCACAGATACGCAGTATTTT. Amino acids: CASSYGLAGALTDTQYF.

This clonotype was detected only a few times. The chain uses TRBV5-1 and TRBJ1-2, with 8 bases fitting TRBD1. The CDR3 sequence is 14 residues long. The J segment lost 9 bases and the V segment lost 4 bases, leaving 11 bases of the junction unmatched. CDR1 and CDR2 from the germline V gene are SGHRS and YFSETQ. The CDR3 coding sequence is TGCGCCAGCAGCCCCGGGACAGGCGGTTTTAGCTACACCTTC. It translates to CASSPGTGGFSYTF.

Ten or more counts support this clonotype. This chain links TRBV29-1 with TRBJ1-1, with D possibly being TRBD1 (5 bases). In germline, CDR1 is SQVTM, CDR2 ANQGSEA. The CDR3 extends over 13 amino acids. V was clipped by 7 bases and J by 1 base, with 13 bases between them. CDR3 in DNA: TGCAGCGCCACCAGGGCTACGAACACTGAAGCTTTCTTT. Translated: CSATRATNTEAFF. Supplemented by reference TRBV29-1 and TRBJ1-1, the full variable domain reads SAVISQKPSRDICQRGTSLTIQCQVDSQVTMMFWYRQQPGQSLTLIATANQGSEATYESGFVIDKFPISRPNLTFSTLTVSNMSPEDSSIYLCSATRATNTEAFFGQGTRLTVV.

This clonotype was recorded a few times. The genes are TRBV2 and TRBJ2-3, with 8 bases that match TRBD1. This CDR3 contains 15 residues. The ends lost 9 bases at V and 3 bases at J; junction bases unmatched: 11. The V gene's germline CDR1 is SNHLY and CDR2 FYNNEI. The CDR3 sequence: CARSQGASGTDTQYF. The CDR3, as DNA: TGTGCCAGAAGCCAGGGGGCATCAGGAACAGATACGCAGTATTTT.

This clonotype has a count of ten or more. The chain combines TRBV7-9 with TRBJ1-2; D perhaps matches TRBD1 (6 bases). The CDR3 has 15 residues. The V end was cut by 5 bases, the J end by 2 bases, with 15 bases between. Germline loops: CDR1 SEHNR, CDR2 FQNEAQ (reference sequence). The CDR3 is CASSPRQGTNYGYTF. The CDR3 DNA reads as TGTGCCAGCAGCCCCCGCCAGGGGACAAACTATGGCTACACCTTC.